These T cell receptor beta chains were read from a single sample in a study of cytomegalovirus exposure and HLA in healthy donors. The method was immunoSEQ multiplex PCR; TCRdb's version includes in-frame clones alone and lacks a portion of them. This table has over 150,000 clones, around three quarters appearing once. Specimen: PBMCs. The receptors originated from a woman aged 40 to 50 in good health and CMV-seronegative. Both conserved end residues are part of each CDR3. Fields, in order: J gene, D gene, V gene, clone size, CDR3 protein, CDR3 DNA. The D gene is left open where the match is weak. Expanded clones get a size class; other rows say once, few or many, or leave the size out.

>TRBJ2-5|TRBD2|TRBV5-3|.
CARSCSGRGETQYF
TGTGCCAGAAGTTGTAGCGGGAGAGGGGAGACCCAGTACTTC
>TRBJ1-1|.|TRBV5-1|.
CASSLDRATEAFF
TGCGCCAGCAGCTTGGACAGGGCCACTGAAGCTTTCTTT
>TRBJ2-7|.|TRBV18|.
CASSPPTRGYEQYF
TGTGCCAGCTCACCACCCACACGGGGGTACGAGCAGTACTTC
>TRBJ2-2|TRBD2|TRBV5-1|.
CASSPDGLAGTNTGELFF
TGCGCCAGCAGCCCGGATGGACTAGCGGGCACGAACACCGGGGAGCTGTTTTTT
>TRBJ1-5|.|TRBV19|once
CASSLPGSPQPQHF
TGTGCCAGTAGTCTGCCAGGATCCCCGCAGCCCCAGCATTTT
>TRBJ1-2|.|TRBV30|.
CAWSAATLDGYTF
TGTGCCTGGAGTGCGGCGACTCTCGATGGCTACACCTTC
>TRBJ2-3|TRBD1|TRBV18|.
CASSPPVWDRGRDTQYF
TGTGCCAGCTCACCACCGGTATGGGACAGGGGGCGAGATACGCAGTATTTT
>TRBJ2-2|.|TRBV7-2|.
CASSRRTGITGELFF
TGTGCCAGCAGCCGACGAACAGGGATCACCGGGGAGCTGTTTTTT
>TRBJ2-3|TRBD2|TRBV2|.
CASSQWGGNTDTQYF
TGTGCCAGCAGCCAGTGGGGGGGGAACACAGATACGCAGTATTTT
>TRBJ1-1|.|TRBV28|.
CASKPFFRDTEAFF
TGTGCCAGCAAACCATTCTTCCGGGACACTGAAGCTTTCTTT
>TRBJ2-3|TRBD2|TRBV5-1|.
CASSFLAGTTDTQYF
TGCGCCAGCAGCTTCTTAGCGGGTACCACAGATACGCAGTATTTT
>TRBJ2-7|TRBD1|TRBV6-5|.
CASSYRDREYEQYF
TGTGCCAGCAGTTACCGGGACAGGGAGTACGAGCAGTACTTC
>TRBJ2-1|.|TRBV5-8|.
CASSVTLAILGNEQFF
TGTGCCAGCAGCGTAACACTAGCTATTTTGGGGAATGAGCAGTTCTTC
>TRBJ2-7|.|TRBV4-1|.
CASSQGSLFYEQYF
TGCGCCAGCAGCCAGGGGAGCCTCTTCTACGAGCAGTACTTC
>TRBJ2-3|TRBD2|TRBV13|.
CASSSPGGLPDF
TGTGCCAGCAGCTCCCCGGGAGGACTACCGGATTTT
>TRBJ2-7|.|TRBV28|once
CASSLINPGEQYF
TGTGCCAGCAGTTTAATCAATCCGGGTGAGCAGTACTTC
>TRBJ2-2|TRBD1|TRBV27|.
CASRPGQGHPNTGELFF
TGTGCCAGCAGACCGGGACAGGGCCACCCGAACACCGGGGAGCTGTTTTTT
>TRBJ1-1|TRBD1|TRBV5-1|.
CASSLSRTGGTEAFF
TGCGCCAGCAGCTTGTCTCGGACAGGAGGCACTGAAGCTTTCTTT
>TRBJ2-7|.|TRBV11-3|.
CASSLTGAGEQYF
TGTGCCAGCAGCTTAACCGGGGCGGGGGAGCAGTACTTC
>TRBJ2-7|TRBD1|TRBV19|.
CASSIFGTGARDEQYF
TGTGCCAGTAGTATATTCGGGACAGGGGCTCGGGACGAGCAGTACTTC
>TRBJ1-1|TRBD1|TRBV6-6|.
CASSARQGAGTEAFF
TGTGCCAGCAGCGCTAGACAGGGGGCTGGCACTGAAGCTTTCTTT
>TRBJ2-2|.|TRBV28|.
CASSSERGELFF
TGTGCCAGCAGTTCGGAGCGGGGGGAGCTGTTTTTT
>TRBJ1-2|TRBD1|TRBV4-1|.
CASRRQGANGYTF
TGCGCCAGCAGGAGACAGGGGGCTAATGGCTACACCTTC
>TRBJ2-1|TRBD1|TRBV5-1|.
CASSGRQGAIYNEQFF
TGCGCCAGCAGCGGGAGACAGGGGGCAATATACAATGAGCAGTTCTTC
>TRBJ2-1|.|TRBV28|.
CASSDSRQAPLYNEQFF
TGTGCCAGCAGTGATTCGAGACAGGCTCCCCTCTACAATGAGCAGTTCTTC
>TRBJ2-1|.|TRBV12-5|.
CASGLVTGLYNEQFF
TGTGCTAGTGGTTTGGTAACAGGGCTATACAATGAGCAGTTCTTC
>TRBJ2-5|TRBD1|TRBV28|.
CASRGTGGATQYF
TGTGCCAGCAGGGGGACAGGGGGGGCGACCCAGTACTTC
>TRBJ1-5|.|TRBV10-3|few
CAISESGRPQHF
TGTGCCATCAGTGAGTCGGGCCGGCCCCAGCATTTT
>TRBJ1-1|.|TRBV19|.
CASSANRDTLLVAFF
TGTGCCAGTAGTGCCAACCGGGACACCCTTTTGGTAGCTTTCTTT
>TRBJ2-7|.|TRBV2|.
CASKEQATGRGEQYF
TGTGCCAGCAAGGAGCAAGCGACCGGACGAGGGGAGCAGTACTTC
>TRBJ1-1|.|TRBV2|.
CASSGARHGSEAFF
TGTGCCAGCAGTGGTGCCAGACATGGGTCTGAAGCTTTCTTT
>TRBJ2-3|.|TRBV18|.
CASSPQPTGLLDTQYF
TGTGCCAGCTCACCTCAACCAACAGGGTTGTTAGATACGCAGTATTTT
>TRBJ2-3|.|TRBV5-4|.
CASSWTEDTQYF
TGTGCCAGCAGCTGGACAGAAGATACGCAGTATTTT
>TRBJ1-2|.|TRBV29-1|.
CSVEDPARVFGYTF
TGCAGCGTTGAAGACCCGGCCAGGGTTTTTGGCTACACCTTC
>TRBJ2-1|.|TRBV6-1|.
CAMKTGSAYNEQFF
TGTGCCATGAAGACGGGGAGCGCATACAATGAGCAGTTCTTC
>TRBJ1-6|.|TRBV15|.
CATSRITGGNSPLHF
TGTGCCACCAGCAGGATAACAGGAGGGAATTCACCCCTCCACTTT
>TRBJ2-3|.|TRBV30|.
CAWTVTGTDTQYF
TGTGCCTGGACCGTGACAGGTACAGATACGCAGTATTTT
>TRBJ2-7|.|TRBV7-9|.
CASRPNTGSYEQYF
TGTGCCAGCAGACCCAACACGGGGTCCTACGAGCAGTACTTC
>TRBJ1-2|.|TRBV9|.
CASSVARGGYTF
TGTGCCAGCAGCGTAGCACGGGGGGGCTACACCTTC
>TRBJ2-7|TRBD1|TRBV11-2|.
CASSLSQDRVYEQYF
TGTGCCAGCAGCTTAAGTCAGGACAGGGTCTACGAGCAGTACTTC